A single sample is the source of the 8 T cell receptor beta chains below, sequenced in a study of identical twins' blood T cells. Using its own MiXCR run on the 5' RACE reads, TCRdb lists one record per CDR3 protein. The sample has about 370,000 distinct CDR3 sequences, over 25% seen once; the top ten hold about 6%. Specimen: PBMCs. The receptors here all came from a woman aged 18-55 years in good health.

This clonotype was detected ten times or more. V and J are TRBV5-1 and TRBJ1-2, with unresolved D. V dropped 0 bases and J dropped 8 bases, with 11 bases sitting between them. Germline loops: CDR1 SGHRS, CDR2 YFSETQ. This CDR3 has 13 residues. The CDR3: CASSLGRVEGYTF. Written as DNA, the CDR3 is TGCGCCAGCAGCTTGGGAAGGGTGGAAGGCTACACCTTC. Together with reference TRBV5-1 and TRBJ1-2, the CDR3 gives the full variable domain: KAGVTQTPRYLIKTRGQQVTLSCSPISGHRSVSWYQQTPGQGLQFLFEYFSETQRNKGNFPGRFSGRQFSNSRSEMNVSTLELGDSALYLCASSLGRVEGYTFGSGTRLTVV.

A note on this clonotype: In this CDR3 the conserved last residue, phenylalanine or tryptophan, is missing, so a read error is likely. The rearrangement uses TRBV6-1 and TRBJ1-2; D gene ambiguous. This CDR3 region has 13 residues. Germline assignment: CDR1 MNHNS and CDR2 SASEGT. Trimming shortened V by 6 bases and J by 1 base, and 9 bases separated the two germline ends. CDR3: CASRVTVNYGYTL. DNA for the CDR3: TGTGCCAGCAGAGTCACAGTTAACTATGGCTACACCCTC.

The V and J genes are TRBV11-2 and TRBJ2-1, with 11 positions matching TRBD2. With 4 bases clipped from V and 0 bases from J, the junction kept 5 bases outside the gene matches. The germline V gene encodes CDR1 SGHAT and CDR2 FQNNGV. This CDR3 has 17 amino acids. CDR3 loop: CASSWASGRPSYNEQFF. In nucleotides, the CDR3 is TGTGCCAGCAGCTGGGCTAGCGGGAGGCCCTCCTACAATGAGCAGTTCTTC.

This clonotype has a count of ten or more. The chain couples TRBV20-1 to TRBJ2-6, with D uncertain. This CDR3 has 12 amino acids. Germline CDR1 and CDR2: DFQATT and SNEGSKA (reference sequence). V lost 5 bases and J lost 4, with 6 bases in between. The CDR3 sequence: CSAVQGANVLTF. The CDR3 DNA sequence: TGCAGTGCTGTACAGGGGGCCAACGTCCTGACTTTC.

V is TRBV2 and J is TRBJ2-5; D not certain. Germline CDR1 reads SNHLY; CDR2 reads FYNNEI. Trimming took off 8 bases at V and 3 bases at J, with 10 bases between the two ends. The CDR3 totals 12 residues. In DNA form, the CDR3 reads TGTGCCAGCTCGTGGTATAAAGAGACCCAGTACTTC. Its translation is CASSWYKETQYF. The variable domain in full, with the rest retrieved from reference TRBV2 and TRBJ2-5, is EPEVTQTPSHQVTQMGQEVILRCVPISNHLYFYWYRQILGQKVEFLVSFYNNEISEKSEIFDDQFSVERPDGSNFTLKIRSTKLEDSAMYFCASSWYKETQYFGPGTRLLVL.

Points on this clonotype: Compared with germline, one end of the junction differs, possibly owing to a read error. This chain links TRBV12-3 or TRBV12-4 with TRBJ1-1, with D possibly matching TRBD1 (6 bases). This CDR3 has 13 residues. As DNA, the CDR3 is TGTGCCAGCGGGGGGCAGCAGAACGCTGAAGCTTTCTTT. The encoded protein is CASGGQQNAEAFF.

This clonotype came up many times. The chain combines TRBV28 with TRBJ1-1; TRBD1 matches 10 bases. The CDR3 contains 15 residues. The ends lost 5 bases at V and 1 base at J; junction bases unmatched: 4. Germline V gene lookup returns CDR1 MDHEN and CDR2 SYDVKM. CDR3 protein: CASSAWDRGNTEAFF. Here the CDR3 DNA reads TGTGCCAGCAGTGCGTGGGACAGGGGGAACACTGAAGCTTTCTTT.

The chain carries TRBV5-1 and TRBJ1-2, with D perhaps matching TRBD1 (5 bases). Trimming pared 1 base from V and 0 bases from J, leaving 10 bases between. The CDR3 runs 15 residues. Germline loops: CDR1 SGHRS, CDR2 YFSETQ. The chain's CDR3 is CASSLQGEANYGYTF. The CDR3 DNA sequence: TGCGCCAGCAGCTTGCAGGGCGAAGCTAACTATGGCTACACCTTC.